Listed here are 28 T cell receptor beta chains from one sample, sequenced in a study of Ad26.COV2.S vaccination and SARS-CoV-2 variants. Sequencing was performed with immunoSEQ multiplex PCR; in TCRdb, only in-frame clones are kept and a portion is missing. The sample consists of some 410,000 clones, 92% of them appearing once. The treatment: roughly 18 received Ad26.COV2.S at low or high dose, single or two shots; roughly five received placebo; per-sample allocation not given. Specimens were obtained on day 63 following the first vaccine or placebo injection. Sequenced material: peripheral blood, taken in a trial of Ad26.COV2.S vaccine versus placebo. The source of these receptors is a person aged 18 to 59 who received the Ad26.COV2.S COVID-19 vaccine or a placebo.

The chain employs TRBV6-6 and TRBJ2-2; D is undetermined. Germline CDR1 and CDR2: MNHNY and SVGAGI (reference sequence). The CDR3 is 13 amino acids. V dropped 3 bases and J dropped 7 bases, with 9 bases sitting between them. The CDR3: CASSYSTGGELFF. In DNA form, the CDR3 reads TGTGCCAGCAGTTATTCCACCGGCGGGGAGCTGTTTTTT.

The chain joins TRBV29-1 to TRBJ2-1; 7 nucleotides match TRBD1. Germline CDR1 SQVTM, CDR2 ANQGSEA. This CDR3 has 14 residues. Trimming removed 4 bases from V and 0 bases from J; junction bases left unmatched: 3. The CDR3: CSVGGTVSYNEQFF. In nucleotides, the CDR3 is TGCAGCGTTGGGGGGACAGTCTCCTACAATGAGCAGTTCTTC.

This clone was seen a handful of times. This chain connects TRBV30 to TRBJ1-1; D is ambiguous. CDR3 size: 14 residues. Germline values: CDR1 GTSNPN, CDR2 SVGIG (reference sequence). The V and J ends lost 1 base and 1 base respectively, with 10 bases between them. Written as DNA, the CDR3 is TGTGCCTGGAGTGCGGGGTTATGGAACACTGAAGCTTTCTTT. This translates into CAWSAGLWNTEAFF.

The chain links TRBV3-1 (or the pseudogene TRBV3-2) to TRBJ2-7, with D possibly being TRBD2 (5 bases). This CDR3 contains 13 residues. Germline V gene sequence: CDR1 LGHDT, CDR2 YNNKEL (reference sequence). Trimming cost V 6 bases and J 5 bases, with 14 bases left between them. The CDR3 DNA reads TGTGCCAGCAGACCTCCGGGAACCAACGAGCAGTACTTC. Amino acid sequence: CASRPPGTNEQYF.

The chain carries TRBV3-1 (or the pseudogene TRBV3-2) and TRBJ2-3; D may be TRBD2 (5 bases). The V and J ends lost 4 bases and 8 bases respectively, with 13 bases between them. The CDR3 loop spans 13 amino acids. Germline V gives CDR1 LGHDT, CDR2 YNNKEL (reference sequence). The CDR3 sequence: CASSRRGEGTQYF. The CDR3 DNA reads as TGTGCCAGCAGCCGGAGAGGAGAGGGTACGCAGTATTTT.

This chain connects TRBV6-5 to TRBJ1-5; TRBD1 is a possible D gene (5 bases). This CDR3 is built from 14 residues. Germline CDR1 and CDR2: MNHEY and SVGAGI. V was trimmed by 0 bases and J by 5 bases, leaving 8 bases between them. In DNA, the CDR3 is TGTGCCAGCAGTTACTCAGGGGTCTATCAGCCCCAGCATTTT. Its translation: CASSYSGVYQPQHF.

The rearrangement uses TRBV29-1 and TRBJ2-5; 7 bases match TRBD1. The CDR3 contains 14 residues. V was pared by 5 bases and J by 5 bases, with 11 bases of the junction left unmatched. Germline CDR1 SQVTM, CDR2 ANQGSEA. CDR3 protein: CSVRRGRGFETQYF. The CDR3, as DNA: TGCAGCGTTCGTCGCGGCAGGGGGTTTGAGACCCAGTACTTC.

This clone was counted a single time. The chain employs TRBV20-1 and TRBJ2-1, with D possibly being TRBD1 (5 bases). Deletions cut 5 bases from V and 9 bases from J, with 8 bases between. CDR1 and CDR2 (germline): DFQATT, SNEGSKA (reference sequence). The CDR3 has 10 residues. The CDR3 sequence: CSAGRGEQFF. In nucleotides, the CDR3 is TGCAGTGCTGGAAGGGGTGAGCAGTTCTTC.

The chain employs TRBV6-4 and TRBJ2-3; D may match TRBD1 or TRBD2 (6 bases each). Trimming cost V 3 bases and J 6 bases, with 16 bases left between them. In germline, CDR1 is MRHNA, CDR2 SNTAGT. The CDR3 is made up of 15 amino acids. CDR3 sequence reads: CASSETHGGWDTQYF. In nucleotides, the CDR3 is TGTGCCAGCAGTGAAACACACGGGGGCTGGGATACGCAGTATTTT.

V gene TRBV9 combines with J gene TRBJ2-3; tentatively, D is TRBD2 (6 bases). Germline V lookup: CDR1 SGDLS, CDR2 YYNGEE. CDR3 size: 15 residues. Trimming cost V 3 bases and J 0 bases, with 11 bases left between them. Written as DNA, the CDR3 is TGTGCCAGCAGCGCTTCCGGGGGTAGCACAGATACGCAGTATTTT. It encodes CASSASGGSTDTQYF.

The CDR3, as DNA: TGTGCCAGCAGCCAAGGGACAGGGACCACCGGGGAGCTGTTTTTT. Translation gives CASSQGTGTTGELFF. The gene calls are TRBV14 and TRBJ2-2, with 8 bases matching TRBD1. CDR3 length: 15 residues. Germline V gives CDR1 SGHDN, CDR2 FVKESK. V was clipped by 1 base and J by 4 bases; unmatched bases: 2.

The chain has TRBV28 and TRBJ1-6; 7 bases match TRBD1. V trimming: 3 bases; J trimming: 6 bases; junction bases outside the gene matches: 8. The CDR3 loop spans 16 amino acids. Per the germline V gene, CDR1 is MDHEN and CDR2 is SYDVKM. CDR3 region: CASSFIPGQRNSPLHF. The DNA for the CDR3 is TGTGCCAGCAGTTTTATTCCGGGACAGCGTAATTCACCCCTCCACTTT.

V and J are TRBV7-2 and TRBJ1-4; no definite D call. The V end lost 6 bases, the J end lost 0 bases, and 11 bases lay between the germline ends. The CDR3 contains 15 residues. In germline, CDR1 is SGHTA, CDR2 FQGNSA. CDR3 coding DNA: TGTGCCAGCAGTAGGAGGCCAGCAACTAATGAAAAACTGTTTTTT. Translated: CASSRRPATNEKLFF.

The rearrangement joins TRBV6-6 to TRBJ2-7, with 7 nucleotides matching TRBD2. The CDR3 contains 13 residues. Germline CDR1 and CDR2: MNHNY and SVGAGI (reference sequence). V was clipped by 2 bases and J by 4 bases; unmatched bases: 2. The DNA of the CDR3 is TGTGCCAGCAGTTACGCTAGCGGTTACGAGCAGTACTTC. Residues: CASSYASGYEQYF.

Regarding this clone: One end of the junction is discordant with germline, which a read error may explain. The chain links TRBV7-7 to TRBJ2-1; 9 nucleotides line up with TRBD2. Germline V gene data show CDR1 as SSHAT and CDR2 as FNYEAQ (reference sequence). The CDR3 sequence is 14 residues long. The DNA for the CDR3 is TGTGCTAGCAGCTTCGGGCTAGCGGGGTATGAGCAGTTCTTC. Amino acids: CASSFGLAGYEQFF.

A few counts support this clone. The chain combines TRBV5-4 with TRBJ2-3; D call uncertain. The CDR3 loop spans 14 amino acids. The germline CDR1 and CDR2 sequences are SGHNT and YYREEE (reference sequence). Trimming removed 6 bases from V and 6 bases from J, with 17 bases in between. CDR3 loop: CASKNTTLLDTQYF. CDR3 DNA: TGTGCCAGCAAGAACACTACTTTGTTGGATACGCAGTATTTT.

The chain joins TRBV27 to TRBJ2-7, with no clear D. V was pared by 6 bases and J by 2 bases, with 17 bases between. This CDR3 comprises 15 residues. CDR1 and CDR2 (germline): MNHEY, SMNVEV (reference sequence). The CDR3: CASRPRGIPPYEQYF. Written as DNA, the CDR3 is TGTGCCAGCAGACCCCGAGGCATCCCCCCCTACGAGCAGTACTTC.

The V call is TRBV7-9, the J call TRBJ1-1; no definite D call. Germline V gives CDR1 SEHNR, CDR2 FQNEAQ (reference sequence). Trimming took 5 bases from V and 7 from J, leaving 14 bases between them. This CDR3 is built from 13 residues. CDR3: CASSPRREGEAFF. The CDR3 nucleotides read TGTGCCAGCAGCCCCAGGAGGGAGGGTGAAGCTTTCTTT. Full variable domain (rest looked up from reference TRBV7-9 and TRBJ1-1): DTGVSQNPRHKITKRGQNVTFRCDPISEHNRLYWYRQTLGQGPEFLTYFQNEAQLEKSRLLSDRFSAERPKGSFSTLEIQRTEQGDSAMYLCASSPRREGEAFFGQGTRLTVV.

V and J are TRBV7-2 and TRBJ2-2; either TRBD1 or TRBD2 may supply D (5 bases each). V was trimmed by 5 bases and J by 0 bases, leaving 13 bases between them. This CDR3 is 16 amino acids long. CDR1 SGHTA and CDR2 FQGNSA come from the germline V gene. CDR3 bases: TGTGCCAGCAGCGCAAACCCGGGACCGAACACCGGGGAGCTGTTTTTT. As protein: CASSANPGPNTGELFF.

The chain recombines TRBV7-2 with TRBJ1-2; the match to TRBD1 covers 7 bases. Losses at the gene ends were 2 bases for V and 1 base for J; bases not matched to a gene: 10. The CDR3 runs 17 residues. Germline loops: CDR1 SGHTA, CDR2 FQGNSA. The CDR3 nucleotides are TGTGCCAGCAGCTTATTTGCCCCAGGGGGAAGTAACTATGGCTACACCTTC. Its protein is CASSLFAPGGSNYGYTF.

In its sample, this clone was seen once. The CDR3 loop is CASSVRRDSSIANTGELFF. The CDR3 DNA is TGTGCCAGCAGCGTCAGGAGGGACTCTTCAATCGCGAACACCGGGGAGCTGTTTTTT. The V and J genes are TRBV9 and TRBJ2-2, with D possibly being TRBD2 (6 bases). This CDR3 contains 19 residues. V shed 2 bases and J shed 0 bases, with 20 bases lying between them. Per the germline V gene, CDR1 is SGDLS and CDR2 is YYNGEE.

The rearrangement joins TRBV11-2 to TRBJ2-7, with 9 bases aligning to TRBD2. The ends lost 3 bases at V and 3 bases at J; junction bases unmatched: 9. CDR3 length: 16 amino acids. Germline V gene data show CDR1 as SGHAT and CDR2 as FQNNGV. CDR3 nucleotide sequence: TGTGCCAGCAGCTTTCTGGCTAGCGGGGATCTCTACGAGCAGTACTTC. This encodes CASSFLASGDLYEQYF.

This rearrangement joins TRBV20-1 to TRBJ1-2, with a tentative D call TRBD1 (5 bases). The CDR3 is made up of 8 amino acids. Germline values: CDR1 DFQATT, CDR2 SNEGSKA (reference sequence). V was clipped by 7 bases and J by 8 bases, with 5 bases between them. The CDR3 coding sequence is TGCAGTGACAGGGGCTACACCTTC. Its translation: CSDRGYTF.

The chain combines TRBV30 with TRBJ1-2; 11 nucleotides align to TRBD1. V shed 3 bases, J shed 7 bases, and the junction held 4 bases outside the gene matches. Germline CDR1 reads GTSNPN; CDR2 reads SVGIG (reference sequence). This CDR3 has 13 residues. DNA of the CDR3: TGTGCCTGGAGGCCCGGGACAGGGGGTGGCTACACCTTC. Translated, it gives CAWRPGTGGGYTF.

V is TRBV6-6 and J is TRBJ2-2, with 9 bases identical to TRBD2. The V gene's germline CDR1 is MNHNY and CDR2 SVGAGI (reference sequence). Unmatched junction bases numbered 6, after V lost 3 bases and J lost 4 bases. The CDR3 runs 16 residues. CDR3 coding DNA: TGTGCCAGCAGTTATATGCTAGCGGGGATCACCGGGGAGCTGTTTTTT. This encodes CASSYMLAGITGELFF.

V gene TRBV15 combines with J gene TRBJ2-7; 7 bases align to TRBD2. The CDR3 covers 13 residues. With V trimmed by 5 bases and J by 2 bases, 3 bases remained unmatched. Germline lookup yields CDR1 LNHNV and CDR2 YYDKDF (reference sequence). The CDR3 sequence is CATSAGETYEQYF. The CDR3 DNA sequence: TGTGCCACCAGCGCGGGGGAAACCTACGAGCAGTACTTC.

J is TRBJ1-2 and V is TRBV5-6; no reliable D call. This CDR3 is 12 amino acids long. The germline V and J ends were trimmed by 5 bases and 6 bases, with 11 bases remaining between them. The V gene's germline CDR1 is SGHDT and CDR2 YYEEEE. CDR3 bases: TGTGCCAGCAGTTGGGCAGAGGATGGCTACACCTTC. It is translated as CASSWAEDGYTF.

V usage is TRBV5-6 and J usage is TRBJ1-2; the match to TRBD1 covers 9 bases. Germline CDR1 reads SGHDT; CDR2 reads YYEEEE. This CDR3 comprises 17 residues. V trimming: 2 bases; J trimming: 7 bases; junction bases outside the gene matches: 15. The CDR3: CASSFGYTGGSLGGYTF. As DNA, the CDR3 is TGTGCCAGCAGCTTTGGGTATACAGGGGGCTCGTTGGGTGGCTACACCTTC.